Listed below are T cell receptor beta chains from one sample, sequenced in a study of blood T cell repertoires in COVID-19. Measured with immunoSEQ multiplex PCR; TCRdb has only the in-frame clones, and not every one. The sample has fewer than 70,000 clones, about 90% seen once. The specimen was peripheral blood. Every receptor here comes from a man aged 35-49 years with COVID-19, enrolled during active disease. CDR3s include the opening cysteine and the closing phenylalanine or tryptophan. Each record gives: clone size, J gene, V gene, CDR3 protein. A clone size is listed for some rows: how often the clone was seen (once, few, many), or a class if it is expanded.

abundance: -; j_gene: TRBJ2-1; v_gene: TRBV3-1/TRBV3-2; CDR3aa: CASSQVDYEQFF
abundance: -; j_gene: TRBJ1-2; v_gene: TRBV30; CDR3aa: CAWSEVSGNYGYTF
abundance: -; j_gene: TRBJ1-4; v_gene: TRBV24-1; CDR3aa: CATSDLTETNEKLFF
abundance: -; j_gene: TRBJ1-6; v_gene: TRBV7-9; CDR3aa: CATDEDSPLHF
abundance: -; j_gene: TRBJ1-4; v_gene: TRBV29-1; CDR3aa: CSVGGGDEKLFF
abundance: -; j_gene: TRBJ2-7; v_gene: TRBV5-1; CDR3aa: CASSFSGGAGEQYF
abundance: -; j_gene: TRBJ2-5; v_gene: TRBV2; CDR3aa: CASSDGTSGGETQYF
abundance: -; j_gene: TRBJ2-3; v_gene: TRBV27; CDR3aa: CASNIYLGGADTQYF
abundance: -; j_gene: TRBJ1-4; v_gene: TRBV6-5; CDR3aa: CASSYSSATNEKLFF
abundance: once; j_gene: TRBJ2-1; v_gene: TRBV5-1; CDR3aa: CASSLGLAGIDEQFF
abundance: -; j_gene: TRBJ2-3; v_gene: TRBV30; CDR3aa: CAFGTADTQYF
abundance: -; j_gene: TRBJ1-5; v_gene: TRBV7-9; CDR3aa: CASSWGVGNQPQHF
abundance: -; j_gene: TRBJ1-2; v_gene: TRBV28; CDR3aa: CASSLGTGGYGYTF
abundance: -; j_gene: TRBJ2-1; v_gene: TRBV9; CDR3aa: CASSVVWGGFEQFF
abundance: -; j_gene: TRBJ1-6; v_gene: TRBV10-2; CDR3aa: CASRVDSSYNSPLHF
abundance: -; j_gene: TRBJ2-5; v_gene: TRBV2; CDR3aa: CASRIQGWETQYF
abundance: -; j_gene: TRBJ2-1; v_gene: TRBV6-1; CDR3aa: CASSESGTGGLDEQFF
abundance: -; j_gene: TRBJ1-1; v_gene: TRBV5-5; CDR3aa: CASSDRMNTEAFF
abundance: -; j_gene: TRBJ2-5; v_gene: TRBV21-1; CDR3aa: CASSRGGRETQYF
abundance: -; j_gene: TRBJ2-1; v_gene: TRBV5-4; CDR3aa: CASSLAVANEQFF
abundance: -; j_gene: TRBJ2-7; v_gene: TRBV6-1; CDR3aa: CASSEVAGYEQYF
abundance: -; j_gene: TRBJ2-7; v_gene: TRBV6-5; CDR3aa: CASTLSSYEQYF
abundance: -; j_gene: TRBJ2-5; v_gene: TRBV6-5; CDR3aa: CASKLSGAGETQYF
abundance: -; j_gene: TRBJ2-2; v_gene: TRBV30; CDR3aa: CAWRLPGGHTGELFF
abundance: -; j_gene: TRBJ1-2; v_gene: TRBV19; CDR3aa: CASSSPGTEYGYTF
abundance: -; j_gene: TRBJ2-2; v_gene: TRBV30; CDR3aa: CAWRTDSNTGELFF
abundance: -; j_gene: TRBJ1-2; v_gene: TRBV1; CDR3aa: CTSSHYREYYGYTF
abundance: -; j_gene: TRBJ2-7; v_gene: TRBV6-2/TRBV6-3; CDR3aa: CASSPRRLLSYEQYF
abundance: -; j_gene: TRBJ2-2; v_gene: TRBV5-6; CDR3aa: CASSPTWLTGGTGELFF
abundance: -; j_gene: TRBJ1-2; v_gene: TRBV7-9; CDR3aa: CASSRDTNYGYTF
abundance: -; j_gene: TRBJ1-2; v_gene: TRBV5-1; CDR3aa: CASSSDRGEMGSGYTF
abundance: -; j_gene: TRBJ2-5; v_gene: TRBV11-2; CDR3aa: CASSFSGGQETQYF
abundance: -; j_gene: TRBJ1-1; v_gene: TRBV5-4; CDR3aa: CASRYPGEGAEAFF
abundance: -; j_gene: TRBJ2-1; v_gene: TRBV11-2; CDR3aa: CASSPAPRDEQFF
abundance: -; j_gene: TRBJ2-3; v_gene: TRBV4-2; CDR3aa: CASRQGTSSSTDTQYF
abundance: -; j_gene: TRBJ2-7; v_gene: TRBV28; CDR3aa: CASQDSVTYEQYF
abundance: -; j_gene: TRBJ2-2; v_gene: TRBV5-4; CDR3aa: CASSLFGLDTGELFF
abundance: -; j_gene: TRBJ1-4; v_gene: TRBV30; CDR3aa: CAWRAGDREGINEKLFF
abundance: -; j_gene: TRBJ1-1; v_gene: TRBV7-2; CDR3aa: CASTKTGNTEAFF
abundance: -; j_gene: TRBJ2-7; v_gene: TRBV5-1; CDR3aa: CASSLGQGWDEQYF
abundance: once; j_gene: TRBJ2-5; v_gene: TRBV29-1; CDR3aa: CSVDAPQGSETQYF
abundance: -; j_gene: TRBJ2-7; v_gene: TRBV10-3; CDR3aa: CAIRGAGDSYEQYF
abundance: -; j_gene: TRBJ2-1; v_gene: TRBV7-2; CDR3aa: CASSPRRGNEQFF